This T cell receptor beta chain came from a study of blood T cell repertoires in COVID-19. Overall study context: Acute and convalescent COVID-19 specimens originated in the United States, Italy and Spain.

This table comes from immunoSEQ multiplex PCR, and its TCRdb copy is limited to in-frame clones, with some not included. Of some 110,000 clones listed, approximately 80% are singletons. V was clipped by 5 bases and J by 7 bases, with 11 bases between them. CDR1 LGHNT and CDR2 FRNRAP come from the germline V gene. The CDR3 is 12 residues long. The chain joins TRBV12-5 to TRBJ1-1, with a weak D call TRBD1 (6 bases). The specimen was peripheral blood. The clonotype comes from a man aged 45-65 years with acute or convalescent COVID-19. Here the CDR3 DNA reads TGTGCTAGTGGTAAGCTGGACAGTGAAGCTTTCTTT. Its translation: CASGKLDSEAFF.